A single sample gave rise to the 2 T cell receptor beta chains below, sequenced in a study of cytomegalovirus exposure and HLA in healthy donors. Primers: 60 Vbeta forward and 13 Jbeta reverse. The protocol was immunoSEQ multiplex PCR, while the TCRdb copy is restricted to in-frame clones and leaves out a portion. The table has some 150,000 clones, 60% to 80% seen once. Material for sequencing was PBMCs. These receptors were obtained from a man between 60 and 75 years old in good health and CMV-seronegative.

The chain couples TRBV9 to TRBJ2-7, with 8 bases matching TRBD2. Unmatched junction bases numbered 4, after V lost 4 bases and J lost 1 base. This CDR3 region has 14 residues. In germline, CDR1 is SGDLS, CDR2 YYNGEE. The CDR3 DNA sequence: TGTGCCAGCAGCATAGCGGGGAAATCCTACGAGCAGTACTTC. Its translation: CASSIAGKSYEQYF.

Only one count was recorded for this clone. V gene TRBV2 combines with J gene TRBJ2-3, with D possibly being TRBD1 (5 bases). The V end was cut by 2 bases, the J end by 1 base, with 16 bases between. The CDR3 is 17 amino acids. Germline V gene lookup returns CDR1 SNHLY and CDR2 FYNNEI. The CDR3 sequence is CASSERGRGPGTDTQYF. In nucleotides, the CDR3 is TGTGCCAGCAGTGAAAGGGGTCGCGGCCCAGGCACAGATACGCAGTATTTT.